This T cell receptor (beta chain) is drawn from a study of identical twins. Study results and limitations: Excess low generation probability was seen in twin-shared out-of-frame alpha sequences. Cross-sectional statistical analysis, not tracking of the same donors, underpinned the conclusions.

This CDR3 is 15 amino acids long. J was trimmed by 2 bases and V by 8 bases; bases with no gene match: 11. TCRdb itself ran the 5' RACE reads through MiXCR, one entry per CDR3 protein. Of some 460,000 distinct CDR3 sequences listed, 13% to 15% are singletons. This clonotype was recorded many times. Its antigen is unknown. The data also belong to a second study, concerning yellow fever vaccine responses in identical twins.

This chain connects TRBV12-3 or TRBV12-4 to TRBJ2-5; 7 nucleotides align to TRBD2. Sequenced sample: CD4+ T cells sorted from blood. The clonotype was recovered from a woman between 18 and 29 years old in good health. The DNA of the CDR3 is TGTGCCAGCCGCCGGGCTAGCGGAGCACAAGAGACCCAGTACTTC. Translating gives CASRRASGAQETQYF.